The 17 T cell receptor beta chains given below trace back to one sample, sequenced in a study of blood T cell repertoires in COVID-19. Assay: immunoSEQ multiplex PCR; the TCRdb copy retains only in-frame clones and omits some. The table includes some 350,000 clones, around 87% detected once. Sequencing used PBMCs or T cells enriched from blood (not recorded which). These receptor sequences come from a woman between 25 and 40 years old who had recovered from COVID-19.

V is TRBV13 and J is TRBJ1-2, with D perhaps matching TRBD1 (5 bases). Deletions cut 1 base from V and 4 bases from J, with 10 bases between. CDR3 length equals 14 residues. CDR1 is PRHDT and CDR2 is FYEKMQ in the germline V gene (reference sequence). The CDR3 nucleotides read TGTGCCAGCAGCTTAGAGGCAGGGCCCTATGGCTACACCTTC. Amino acid sequence: CASSLEAGPYGYTF.

The chain links TRBV5-1 to TRBJ1-3; TRBD1 agrees at 7 bases. CDR1 is SGHRS, CDR2 YFSETQ, per germline. V shed 0 bases and J 0 bases; nucleotides not matched to a gene: 3. The length of the CDR3 is 16 residues. CDR3 protein: CASSLDRGSSGNTIYF. Here the CDR3 DNA reads TGCGCCAGCAGCTTGGACAGGGGCAGCTCTGGAAACACCATATATTTT.

The chain combines TRBV19 with TRBJ2-1; D is undetermined. Per the germline V gene, CDR1 is LNHDA and CDR2 is SQIVND (reference sequence). V shed 0 bases and J shed 13 bases, with 13 bases lying between them. This CDR3 region has 13 residues. The CDR3 loop is CASSIDRFAGQFF. CDR3 bases: TGTGCCAGTAGTATAGATCGTTTCGCTGGCCAGTTCTTC.

The chain carries TRBV10-3 and TRBJ2-3, with TRBD2 identical over 9 bases. The CDR3 has 13 residues. Germline assignment: CDR1 ENHRY and CDR2 SYGVKD. The V segment lost 8 bases and the J segment 3 bases; nucleotides outside the gene matches: 3. The CDR3, as DNA: TGTGCCATCGGCGGGGGGGCGACAGATACGCAGTATTTT. It yields the protein CAIGGGATDTQYF.

The chain is built from TRBV6-2 or TRBV6-3 and TRBJ1-1; D possibly corresponds to TRBD1 (5 bases). V dropped 0 bases and J dropped 8 bases, with 16 bases sitting between them. The CDR3 extends over 15 amino acids. Germline V lookup: CDR1 MNHEY, CDR2 SVGEGT. The CDR3 DNA is TGTGCCAGCAGTTACTCCCCCGGGGACGGGAGAGAAGCTTTCTTT. It yields the protein CASSYSPGDGREAFF.

Only one count was recorded for this clone. The V call is TRBV2, the J call TRBJ2-2, with no clear D. The CDR3 contains 15 residues. Trimming shortened V by 4 bases and J by 0 bases, and 9 bases separated the two germline ends. Looked up from germline, CDR1 is SNHLY and CDR2 is FYNNEI. The CDR3 loop reads CASSGGSANTGELFF. The DNA for the CDR3 is TGTGCCAGCAGTGGTGGCAGCGCGAACACCGGGGAGCTGTTTTTT.

DNA for the CDR3: TGTGCCAGCAGCGTATGGCAGGGGGCGTCCGATGAGCAGTTCTTC. The encoded protein is CASSVWQGASDEQFF. This chain uses TRBV9 with TRBJ2-1; 8 bases line up with TRBD1. This CDR3 is built from 15 residues. Germline V gene data show CDR1 as SGDLS and CDR2 as YYNGEE. Trimming took 1 base from V and 8 from J; bases not matched to a gene: 8. The full variable domain, in which reference TRBV9 and TRBJ2-1 provide the parts outside the CDR3, is DSGVTQTPKHLITATGQRVTLRCSPRSGDLSVYWYQQSLDQGLQFLIQYYNGEERAKGNILERFSAQQFPDLHSELNLSSLELGDSALYFCASSVWQGASDEQFFGPGTRLTVL.

Here the CDR3 DNA reads TGTGCCAGCAGCTCGAGGGGAGGGCAGCCCCAGCATTTT. This gives the protein CASSSRGGQPQHF. The V and J genes are TRBV7-2 and TRBJ1-5; D might be TRBD1 (5 bases). CDR1 and CDR2 (germline): SGHTA, FQGNSA. V was cut by 4 bases and J by 7 bases, with 11 bases left in between. CDR3 length equals 13 residues.

This chain connects TRBV7-2 to TRBJ1-2, with 8 bases that match TRBD1. J lost 8 bases, V lost 3 bases, and 5 bases had no gene match. Germline CDR1 and CDR2: SGHTA and FQGNSA. CDR3 length: 13 amino acids. In DNA, the CDR3 is TGTGCCAGCAGCTTTCAGGGGGCGCGGGGCTACACCTTC. It is translated as CASSFQGARGYTF. Using reference TRBV7-2 and TRBJ1-2 for the parts outside the CDR3, the full variable domain is GAGVSQSPSNKVTEKGKDVELRCDPISGHTALYWYRQSLGQGLEFLIYFQGNSAPDKSGLPSDRFSAERTGGSVSTLTIQRTQQEDSAVYLCASSFQGARGYTFGSGTRLTVV.

The chain has TRBV18 and TRBJ1-2; D not certain. The CDR3 runs to 13 residues. Per germline, CDR1 KGHSH and CDR2 LQKENI. V shed 4 bases and J shed 6 bases, with 12 bases lying between them. The chain's CDR3 is CASSRLIEDGYTF. The CDR3 nucleotides read TGTGCCAGCTCACGGCTGATCGAGGATGGCTACACCTTC.

The V call is TRBV19, the J call TRBJ2-7; TRBD2 matches at 7 bases. Germline loops: CDR1 LNHDA, CDR2 SQIVND (reference sequence). V trimming: 5 bases; J trimming: 6 bases; junction bases outside the gene matches: 7. CDR3 length: 13 residues. The DNA for the CDR3 is TGTGCCAGTAGTGTCTCGGGAGGCAGCGAGCAGTACTTC. It specifies CASSVSGGSEQYF.

This clone turned up a few times. The genes are TRBV7-9 and TRBJ1-1; perhaps TRBD1 as D (6 bases). The germline V and J ends were trimmed by 2 bases and 2 bases, with 9 bases remaining between them. The CDR3 is made up of 14 amino acids. Germline V gene lookup returns CDR1 SEHNR and CDR2 FQNEAQ (reference sequence). The DNA of the CDR3 is TGTGCCAGCAGCTTACTGACAGGTAACACTGAAGCTTTCTTT. It is translated as CASSLLTGNTEAFF. Variable domain in full (rest from reference TRBV7-9 and TRBJ1-1): DTGVSQNPRHKITKRGQNVTFRCDPISEHNRLYWYRQTLGQGPEFLTYFQNEAQLEKSRLLSDRFSAERPKGSFSTLEIQRTEQGDSAMYLCASSLLTGNTEAFFGQGTRLTVV.

The J gene is TRBJ1-2, the V gene TRBV27; unclear D gene. Trimming shortened V by 5 bases and J by 5 bases, and 12 bases separated the two germline ends. Germline V gene lookup returns CDR1 MNHEY and CDR2 SMNVEV (reference sequence). The CDR3 loop spans 13 amino acids. The CDR3 DNA reads as TGTGCCAGCAGTGGTCCGGGTCGATATGGCTACACCTTC. It specifies CASSGPGRYGYTF.

The chain combines TRBV19 with TRBJ2-1; tentative D call: TRBD2 (5 bases). CDR1 and CDR2 (germline): LNHDA, SQIVND (reference sequence). The CDR3 is 12 amino acids. Trimming removed 4 bases from V and 8 bases from J, with 9 bases in between. The DNA for the CDR3 is TGTGCCAGTAGTACAGGAGGCCATGAGCAGTTCTTC. Translated: CASSTGGHEQFF.

The chain has TRBV24-1 and TRBJ1-5; D may be TRBD1 (5 bases). The CDR3 runs to 15 residues. The germline V and J ends were trimmed by 4 bases and 2 bases, with 11 bases remaining between them. Germline V gene lookup returns CDR1 KGHDR and CDR2 SFDVKD. CDR3 DNA: TGTGCCACCAGTGAGGAAGGGGCTGGCAATCAGCCCCAGCATTTT. Amino acid sequence: CATSEEGAGNQPQHF.

The chain carries TRBV9 and TRBJ2-3; 13 bases are shared with TRBD2. The CDR3 loop spans 15 amino acids. With V trimmed by 4 bases and J by 8 bases, 7 bases remained unmatched. Germline CDR1 reads SGDLS; CDR2 reads YYNGEE. The CDR3: CASSPLAGGRGTQYF. CDR3 in DNA: TGTGCCAGCAGCCCACTAGCGGGGGGGCGGGGTACGCAGTATTTT.

The chain recombines TRBV18 with TRBJ2-1, with TRBD2 matching over 8 bases. The CDR3 covers 15 residues. The germline CDR1 and CDR2 sequences are KGHSH and LQKENI. V lost 2 bases, J lost 5 bases, and 5 bases stayed unmatched. Here the CDR3 reads CASSPVGTRDNEQFF. The CDR3 DNA sequence: TGTGCCAGCTCACCAGTGGGGACTAGAGACAATGAGCAGTTCTTC.